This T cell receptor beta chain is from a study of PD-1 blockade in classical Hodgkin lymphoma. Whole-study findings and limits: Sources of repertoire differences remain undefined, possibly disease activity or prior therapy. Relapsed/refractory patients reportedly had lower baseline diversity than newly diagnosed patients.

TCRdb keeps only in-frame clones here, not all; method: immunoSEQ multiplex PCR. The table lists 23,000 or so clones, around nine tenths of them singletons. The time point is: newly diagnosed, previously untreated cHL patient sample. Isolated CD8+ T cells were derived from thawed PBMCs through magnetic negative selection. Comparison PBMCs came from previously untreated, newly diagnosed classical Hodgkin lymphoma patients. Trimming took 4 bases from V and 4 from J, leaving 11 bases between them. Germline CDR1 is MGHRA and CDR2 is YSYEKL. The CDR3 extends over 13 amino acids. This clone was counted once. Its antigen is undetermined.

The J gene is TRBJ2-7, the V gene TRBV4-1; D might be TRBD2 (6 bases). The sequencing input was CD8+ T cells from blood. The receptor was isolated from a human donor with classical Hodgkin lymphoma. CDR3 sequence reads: CASSLDRGYEQYF. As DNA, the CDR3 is TGCGCCAGCAGCCTCGATCGGGGGTACGAGCAGTACTTC.